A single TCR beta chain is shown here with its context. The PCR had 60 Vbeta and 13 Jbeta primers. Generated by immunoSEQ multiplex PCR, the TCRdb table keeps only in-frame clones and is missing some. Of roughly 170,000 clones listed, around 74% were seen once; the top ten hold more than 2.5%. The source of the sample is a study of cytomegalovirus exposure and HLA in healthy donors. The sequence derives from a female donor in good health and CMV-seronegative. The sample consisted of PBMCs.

The CDR3 region is CAWPPGTGEPLHF. In DNA, the CDR3 is TGTGCCTGGCCCCCCGGGACAGGGGAACCCCTCCACTTT. The chain has TRBV30 and TRBJ1-6; 10 nucleotides align to TRBD1. Germline V gene data show CDR1 as GTSNPN and CDR2 as SVGIG (reference sequence). V was clipped by 5 bases and J by 12 bases; unmatched bases: 7. There are 13 residues in the CDR3. The variable domain in full, with the rest retrieved from reference TRBV30 and TRBJ1-6, is SQTIHQWPATLVQPVGSPLSLECTVEGTSNPNLYWYRQAAGRGLQLLFYSVGIGQISSEVPQNLSASRPQDRQFILSSKKLLLSDSGFYLCAWPPGTGEPLHFGNGTRLTVT.